This T cell receptor beta chain was recovered during a study of cytomegalovirus exposure and HLA in healthy donors. General study points: In all likelihood, a cluster of highly shared sequence variants was a sequencing artifact. Most of the TCR beta V segments (in an earlier analysis) were productive either about 90% or about 30% of the time. Beyond CMV serostatus, there was no information to go on about immune exposure.

The germline CDR1 and CDR2 sequences are SGHRS and YFSETQ. The CDR3 contains 14 residues. The V gene end was trimmed by 3 bases and the J gene end by 4 bases; junction bases not matched to a gene: 5. This clone occurred a few times. Its antigen is undetermined. Each donor was healthy, and each was a bone marrow donor. The primer mix had 60 Vbeta and 13 Jbeta primers. Clones were sequenced by immunoSEQ multiplex PCR, and TCRdb holds only the in-frame ones, with some missing. Of over 95,000 clones listed, approximately 80% are singletons. The sequencing sample was made of PBMCs. The V and J genes are TRBV5-1 and TRBJ2-7; 9 bases are a match to TRBD2. This TCR came from a woman aged 40-49 years in good health and CMV-seropositive. In nucleotides, the CDR3 is TGCGCCAGCAGCTCCCGGACTAGCGATTACGAGCAGTACTTC. Its protein is CASSSRTSDYEQYF.